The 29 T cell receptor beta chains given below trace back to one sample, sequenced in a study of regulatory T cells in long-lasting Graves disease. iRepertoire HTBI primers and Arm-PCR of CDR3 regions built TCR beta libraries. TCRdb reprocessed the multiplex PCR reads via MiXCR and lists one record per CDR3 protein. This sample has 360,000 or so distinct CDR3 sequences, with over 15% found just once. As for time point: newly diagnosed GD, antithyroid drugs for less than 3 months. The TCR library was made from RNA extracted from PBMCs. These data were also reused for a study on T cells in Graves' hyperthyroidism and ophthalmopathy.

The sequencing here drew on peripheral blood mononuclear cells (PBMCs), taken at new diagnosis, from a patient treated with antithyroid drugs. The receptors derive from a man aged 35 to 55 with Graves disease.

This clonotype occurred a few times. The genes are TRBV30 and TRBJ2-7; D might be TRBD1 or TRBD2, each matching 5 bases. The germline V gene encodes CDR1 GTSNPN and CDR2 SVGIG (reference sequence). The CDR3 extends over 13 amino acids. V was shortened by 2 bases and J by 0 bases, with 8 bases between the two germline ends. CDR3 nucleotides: TGTGCCTGGAGTAGAGGGGACTCCTACGAGCAGTACTTC. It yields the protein CAWSRGDSYEQYF.

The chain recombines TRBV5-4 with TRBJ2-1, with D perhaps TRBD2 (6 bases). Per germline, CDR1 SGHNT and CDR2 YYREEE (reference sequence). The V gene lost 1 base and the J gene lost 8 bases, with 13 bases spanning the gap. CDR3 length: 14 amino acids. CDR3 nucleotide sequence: TGTGCCAGCAGCTTGTCCCTAGCGAAGGATGAGCAGTTCTTC. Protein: CASSLSLAKDEQFF.

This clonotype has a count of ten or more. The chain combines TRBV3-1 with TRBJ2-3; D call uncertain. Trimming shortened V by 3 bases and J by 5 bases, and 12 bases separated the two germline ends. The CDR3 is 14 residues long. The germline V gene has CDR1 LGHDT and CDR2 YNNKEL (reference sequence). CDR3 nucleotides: TGTGCCAGCAGCCATCCGGAGAGAGGAGATACGCAGTATTTT. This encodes CASSHPERGDTQYF.

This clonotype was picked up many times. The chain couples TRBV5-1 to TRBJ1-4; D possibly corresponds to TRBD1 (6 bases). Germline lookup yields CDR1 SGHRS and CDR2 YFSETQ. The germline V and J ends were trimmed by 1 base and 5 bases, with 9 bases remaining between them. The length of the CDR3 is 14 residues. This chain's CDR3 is CASSLQGLNEKLFF. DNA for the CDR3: TGCGCCAGCAGCTTGCAGGGGCTGAATGAAAAACTGTTTTTT. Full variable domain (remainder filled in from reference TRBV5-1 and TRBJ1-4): KAGVTQTPRYLIKTRGQQVTLSCSPISGHRSVSWYQQTPGQGLQFLFEYFSETQRNKGNFPGRFSGRQFSNSRSEMNVSTLELGDSALYLCASSLQGLNEKLFFGSGTQLSVL.

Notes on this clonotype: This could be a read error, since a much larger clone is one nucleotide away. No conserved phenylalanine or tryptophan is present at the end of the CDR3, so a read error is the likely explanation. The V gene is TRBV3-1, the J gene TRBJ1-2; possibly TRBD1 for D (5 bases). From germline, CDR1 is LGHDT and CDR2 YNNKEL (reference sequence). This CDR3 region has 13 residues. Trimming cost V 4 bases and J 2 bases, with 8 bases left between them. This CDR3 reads CASSRTTNYGYTS. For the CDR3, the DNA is TGTGCCAGCAGCCGGACAACAAACTATGGCTACACCTCC.

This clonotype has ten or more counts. The CDR3 sequence: CASSLSGGAQETQYF. CDR3 DNA sequence: TGTGCCAGCAGTCTCAGCGGGGGGGCACAAGAGACCCAGTACTTC. The chain employs TRBV7-2 and TRBJ2-5; 10 bases align to TRBD2. The CDR3 consists of 15 residues. The V and J ends lost 6 bases and 2 bases, in that order; junction bases with no gene match: 6. From germline, CDR1 is SGHTA and CDR2 FQGNSA.

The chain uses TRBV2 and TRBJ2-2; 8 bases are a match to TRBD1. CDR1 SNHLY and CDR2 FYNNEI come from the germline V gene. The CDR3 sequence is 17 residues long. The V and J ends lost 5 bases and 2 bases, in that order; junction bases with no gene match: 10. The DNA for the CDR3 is TGTGCCAGCAGTCCCCCCGGTGGACAGGGAAACACCGGGGAGCTGTTTTTT. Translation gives CASSPPGGQGNTGELFF.

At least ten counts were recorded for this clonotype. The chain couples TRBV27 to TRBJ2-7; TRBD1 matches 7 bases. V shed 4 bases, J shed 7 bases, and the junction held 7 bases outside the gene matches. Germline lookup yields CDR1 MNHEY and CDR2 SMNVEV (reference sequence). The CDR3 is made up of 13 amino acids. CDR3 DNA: TGTGCCAGCAGTTCCGGACAGGTCAGGGAGCAGTACTTC. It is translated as CASSSGQVREQYF.

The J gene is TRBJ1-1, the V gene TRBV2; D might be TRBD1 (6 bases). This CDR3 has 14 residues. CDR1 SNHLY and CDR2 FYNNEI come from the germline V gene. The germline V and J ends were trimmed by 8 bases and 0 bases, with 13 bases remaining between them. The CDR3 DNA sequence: TGTGCCAGCTCCGGGGGGGCCATGAACACTGAAGCTTTCTTT. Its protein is CASSGGAMNTEAFF.

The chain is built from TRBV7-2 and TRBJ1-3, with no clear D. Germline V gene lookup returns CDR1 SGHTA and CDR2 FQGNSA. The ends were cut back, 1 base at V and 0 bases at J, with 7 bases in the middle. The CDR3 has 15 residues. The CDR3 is CASSLVPSSGNTIYF. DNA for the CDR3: TGTGCCAGCAGCTTAGTTCCGAGCTCTGGAAACACCATATATTTT. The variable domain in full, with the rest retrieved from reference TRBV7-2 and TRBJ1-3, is GAGVSQSPSNKVTEKGKDVELRCDPISGHTALYWYRQSLGQGLEFLIYFQGNSAPDKSGLPSDRFSAERTGGSVSTLTIQRTQQEDSAVYLCASSLVPSSGNTIYFGEGSWLTVV.

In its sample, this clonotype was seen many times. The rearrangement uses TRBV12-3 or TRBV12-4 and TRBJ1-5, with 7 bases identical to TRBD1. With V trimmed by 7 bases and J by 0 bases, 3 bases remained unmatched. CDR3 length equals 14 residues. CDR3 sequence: CASNTGDSNQPQHF. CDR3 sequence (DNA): TGTGCCAGCAACACAGGGGATAGCAATCAGCCCCAGCATTTT.

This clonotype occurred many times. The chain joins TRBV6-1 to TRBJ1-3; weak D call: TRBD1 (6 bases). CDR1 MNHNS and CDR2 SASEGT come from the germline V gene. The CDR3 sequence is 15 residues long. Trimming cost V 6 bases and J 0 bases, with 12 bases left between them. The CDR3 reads CASSPQGSSGNTIYF. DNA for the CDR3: TGTGCCAGCAGCCCACAGGGAAGCTCTGGAAACACCATATATTTT.

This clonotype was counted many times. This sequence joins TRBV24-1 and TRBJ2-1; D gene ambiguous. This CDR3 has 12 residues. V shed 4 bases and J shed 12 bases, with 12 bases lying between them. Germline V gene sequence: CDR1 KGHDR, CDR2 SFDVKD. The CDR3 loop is CATSDPGIPQFF. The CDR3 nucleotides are TGTGCCACCAGTGACCCTGGGATACCGCAGTTCTTC.

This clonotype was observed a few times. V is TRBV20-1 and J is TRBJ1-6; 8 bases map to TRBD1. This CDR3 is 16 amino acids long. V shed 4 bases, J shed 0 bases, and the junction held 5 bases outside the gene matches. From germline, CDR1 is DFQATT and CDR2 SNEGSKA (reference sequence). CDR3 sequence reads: CSATQGASSYNSPLHF. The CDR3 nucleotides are TGCAGTGCTACCCAGGGGGCGAGCTCCTATAATTCACCCCTCCACTTT.

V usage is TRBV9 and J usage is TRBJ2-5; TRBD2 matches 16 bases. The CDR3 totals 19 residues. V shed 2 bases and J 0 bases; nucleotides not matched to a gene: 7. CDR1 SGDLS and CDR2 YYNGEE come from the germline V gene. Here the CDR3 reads CASSVGPGLAGGNQETQYF. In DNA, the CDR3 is TGTGCCAGCAGCGTGGGACCGGGACTAGCGGGGGGGAACCAAGAGACCCAGTACTTC.

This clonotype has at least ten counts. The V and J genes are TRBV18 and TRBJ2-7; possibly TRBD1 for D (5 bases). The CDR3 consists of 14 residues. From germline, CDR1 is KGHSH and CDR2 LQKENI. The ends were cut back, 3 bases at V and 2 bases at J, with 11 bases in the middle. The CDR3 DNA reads TGTGCCAGCTCACCTTCCAGGGCGCCCTACGAGCAGTACTTC. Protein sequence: CASSPSRAPYEQYF.

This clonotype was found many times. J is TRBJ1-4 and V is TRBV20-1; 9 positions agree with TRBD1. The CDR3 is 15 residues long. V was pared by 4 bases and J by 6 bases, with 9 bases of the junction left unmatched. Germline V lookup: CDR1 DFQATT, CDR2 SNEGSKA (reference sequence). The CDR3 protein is CSAKARDREYEKLFF. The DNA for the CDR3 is TGCAGTGCTAAGGCCCGGGACAGGGAGTATGAAAAACTGTTTTTT.

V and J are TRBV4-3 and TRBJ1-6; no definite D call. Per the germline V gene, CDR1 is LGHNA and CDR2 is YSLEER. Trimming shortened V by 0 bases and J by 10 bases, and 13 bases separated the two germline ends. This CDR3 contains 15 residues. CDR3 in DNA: TGCGCCAGCAGCCAAGACGCCGTAGGCCAATCACCCCTCCACTTT. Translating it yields CASSQDAVGQSPLHF.

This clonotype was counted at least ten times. The CDR3 loop is CSATGTGGHTQYF. CDR3 bases: TGCAGTGCTACCGGGACAGGGGGGCATACGCAGTATTTT. The genes are TRBV20-1 and TRBJ2-3; TRBD1 matches 11 bases. Trimming cost V 4 bases and J 7 bases; bases outside gene matches: 4. In germline, CDR1 is DFQATT, CDR2 SNEGSKA (reference sequence). The CDR3 length is 13 residues.

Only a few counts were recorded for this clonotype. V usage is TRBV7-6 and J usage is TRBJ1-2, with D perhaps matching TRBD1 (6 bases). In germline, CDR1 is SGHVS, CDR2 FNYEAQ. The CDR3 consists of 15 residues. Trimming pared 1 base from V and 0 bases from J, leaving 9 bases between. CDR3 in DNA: TGTGCCAGCAGCTTAGGGACAGACCCTAACTATGGCTACACCTTC. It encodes CASSLGTDPNYGYTF.

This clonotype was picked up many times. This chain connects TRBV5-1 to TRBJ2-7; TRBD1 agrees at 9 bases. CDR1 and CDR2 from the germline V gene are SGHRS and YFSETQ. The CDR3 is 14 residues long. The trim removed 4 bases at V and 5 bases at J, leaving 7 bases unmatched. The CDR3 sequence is CASSPRTGDHEQYF. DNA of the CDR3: TGCGCCAGCAGCCCGAGGACAGGGGATCACGAGCAGTACTTC.

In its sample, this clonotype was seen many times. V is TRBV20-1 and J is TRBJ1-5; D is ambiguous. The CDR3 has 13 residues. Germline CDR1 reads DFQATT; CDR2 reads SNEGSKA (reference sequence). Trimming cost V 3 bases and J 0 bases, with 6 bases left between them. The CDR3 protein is CSARGDSNQPQHF. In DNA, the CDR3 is TGCAGTGCTAGGGGTGATAGCAATCAGCCCCAGCATTTT.

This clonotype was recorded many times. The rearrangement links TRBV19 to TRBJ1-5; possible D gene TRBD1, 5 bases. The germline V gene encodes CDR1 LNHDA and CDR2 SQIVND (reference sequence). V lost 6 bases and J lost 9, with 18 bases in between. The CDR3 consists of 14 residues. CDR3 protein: CASRMAGKGAPQHF. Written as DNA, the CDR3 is TGTGCCAGTAGGATGGCAGGAAAAGGGGCGCCCCAGCATTTT.

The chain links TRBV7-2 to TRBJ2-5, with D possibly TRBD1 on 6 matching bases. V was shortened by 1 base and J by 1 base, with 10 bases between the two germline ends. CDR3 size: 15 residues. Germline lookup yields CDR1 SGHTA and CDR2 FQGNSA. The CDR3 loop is CASSLDTGFQETQYF. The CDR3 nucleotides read TGTGCCAGCAGCTTAGATACAGGGTTCCAAGAGACCCAGTACTTC.

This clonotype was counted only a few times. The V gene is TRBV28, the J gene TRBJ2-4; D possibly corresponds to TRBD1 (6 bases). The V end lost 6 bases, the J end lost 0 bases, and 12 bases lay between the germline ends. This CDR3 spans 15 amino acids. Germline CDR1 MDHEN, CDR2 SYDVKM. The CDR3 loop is CASSLGGIAKNIQYF. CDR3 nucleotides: TGTGCCAGCAGCCTAGGGGGAATAGCCAAAAACATTCAGTACTTC. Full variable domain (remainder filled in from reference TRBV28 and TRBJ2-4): DVKVTQSSRYLVKRTGEKVFLECVQDMDHENMFWYRQDPGLGLRLIYFSYDVKMKEKGDIPEGYSVSREKKERFSLILESASTNQTSMYLCASSLGGIAKNIQYFGAGTRLSVL.

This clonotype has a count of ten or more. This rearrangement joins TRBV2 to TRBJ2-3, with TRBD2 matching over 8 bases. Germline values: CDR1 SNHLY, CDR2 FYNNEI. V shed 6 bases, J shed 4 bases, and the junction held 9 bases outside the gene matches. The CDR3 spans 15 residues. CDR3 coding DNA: TGTGCCAGCAGACGGGAGGGTCTCGATCCAGATACGCAGTATTTT. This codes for CASRREGLDPDTQYF.

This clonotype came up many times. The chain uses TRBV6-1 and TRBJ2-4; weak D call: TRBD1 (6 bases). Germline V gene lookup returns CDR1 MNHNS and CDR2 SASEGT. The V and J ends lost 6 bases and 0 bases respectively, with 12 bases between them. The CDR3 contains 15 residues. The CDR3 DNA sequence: TGTGCCAGCAGAACGACAGGACTAGCCAAAAACATTCAGTACTTC. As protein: CASRTTGLAKNIQYF.

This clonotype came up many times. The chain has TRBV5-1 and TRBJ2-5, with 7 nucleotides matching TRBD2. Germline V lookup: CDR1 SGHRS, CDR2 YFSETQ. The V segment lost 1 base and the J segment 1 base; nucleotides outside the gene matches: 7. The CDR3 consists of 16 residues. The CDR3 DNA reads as TGCGCCAGCAGCTTGACGGCAGCGGGGAGCCAAGAGACCCAGTACTTC. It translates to CASSLTAAGSQETQYF.

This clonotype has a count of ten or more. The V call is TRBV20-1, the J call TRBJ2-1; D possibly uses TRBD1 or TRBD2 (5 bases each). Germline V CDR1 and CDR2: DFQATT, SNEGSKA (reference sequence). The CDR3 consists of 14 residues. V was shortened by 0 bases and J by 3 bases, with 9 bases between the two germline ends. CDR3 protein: CSAREGRDYNEQFF. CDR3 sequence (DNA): TGCAGTGCTAGAGAGGGACGAGACTACAATGAGCAGTTCTTC.